Many counts were recorded for the clone carrying this TCR beta chain. Its antigen is not identified. A single record per CDR3 protein comes from TCRdb applying MiXCR to the 5' RACE reads. The table shows roughly 35,000 distinct CDR3 sequences, with 5% to 6.5% occurring only once. The CDR3 is 16 amino acids. V lost 3 bases to trimming and J lost 7 bases, with 21 bases between them. This sample was included in a study of early T cells in non-severe SARS-CoV-2 infection. Study conclusions and caveats: Private and CD4 specificities were missed by VDJdb matching, which favored anti-spike CD8 responses.

The chain couples TRBV12-3 or TRBV12-4 to TRBJ1-1, with D perhaps matching TRBD1 (5 bases). This sequence originates from an adult who was a healthcare worker with PCR-confirmed SARS-CoV-2 infection or an uninfected control (not recorded which). The sample comprised whole blood. The CDR3 DNA reads as TGTGCCAGCAGTTTTGATCTGGGGCGAATCTCCGGTGAAGCTTTCTTT. It encodes CASSFDLGRISGEAFF.